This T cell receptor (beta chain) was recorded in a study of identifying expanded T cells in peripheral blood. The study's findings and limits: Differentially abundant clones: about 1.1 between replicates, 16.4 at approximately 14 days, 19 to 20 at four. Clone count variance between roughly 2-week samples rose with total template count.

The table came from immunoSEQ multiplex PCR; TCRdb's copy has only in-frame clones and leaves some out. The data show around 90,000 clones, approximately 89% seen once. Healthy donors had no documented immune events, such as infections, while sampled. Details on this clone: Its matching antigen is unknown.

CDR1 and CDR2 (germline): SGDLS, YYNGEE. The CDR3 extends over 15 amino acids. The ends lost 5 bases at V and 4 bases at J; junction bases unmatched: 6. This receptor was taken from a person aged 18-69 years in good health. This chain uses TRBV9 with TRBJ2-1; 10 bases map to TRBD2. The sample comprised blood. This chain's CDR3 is CASSESGGAYNEQFF. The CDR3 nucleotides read TGTGCCAGCAGTGAGAGCGGGGGGGCTTACAATGAGCAGTTCTTC. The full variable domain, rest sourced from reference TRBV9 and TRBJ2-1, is DSGVTQTPKHLITATGQRVTLRCSPRSGDLSVYWYQQSLDQGLQFLIQYYNGEERAKGNILERFSAQQFPDLHSELNLSSLELGDSALYFCASSESGGAYNEQFFGPGTRLTVL.